What follows describes a single TCR beta chain. Its antigen is undetermined. These data come from a study of T-cell memory formation after mild COVID-19. Overall study: TCR clusters showed largely donor specificity.

Study-level results: Clones contracting over day 15 to 85 were CD4/CD8 balanced, with later expanders leaning CD4+.

CDR1 and CDR2 (germline): LGHNA, YNFKEQ. Trimming took 3 bases from V and 0 from J; bases not matched to a gene: 3. The CDR3 is made up of 16 amino acids. TCR alpha and TCR beta cDNA libraries with sample barcodes and UMIs came from 5'RACE using constant-segment primers. TCRdb reanalysed the 5' RACE reads using MiXCR and keeps one entry per CDR3 protein. Found here are about 290,000 distinct CDR3 sequences, about a sixth of them singletons; the top ten hold 23%. This TCR was sampled from a man between 18 and 29 years old who had mild COVID-19 (a few samples of this study predate the infection). Cell type and time point are not known. The sequencing sample was made of PBMCs or a T cell subset sorted from them (not recorded which). The chain recombines TRBV4-2 with TRBJ2-1; TRBD1 matches 9 bases. The CDR3, as DNA: TGTGCCAGCAGCCACGTGGACAGGGGCTCCTACAATGAGCAGTTCTTC. It yields the protein CASSHVDRGSYNEQFF.